Listed below are T cell receptor beta chains from one sample, sequenced in a study of T cells in Graves' hyperthyroidism and ophthalmopathy. TCRdb analysed the multiplex PCR reads with MiXCR anew, one entry per CDR3 protein. The sample holds over 700,000 distinct CDR3 sequences, approximately 19% seen once. The sequenced sample consisted of blood. The source is a woman between 50 and 59 years old with Graves' hyperthyroidism that later progressed to Graves' ophthalmopathy. Both conserved end residues are trimmed from each CDR3.

V gene,CDR3 protein
TRBV5-1,ASSLDIEETQY
TRBV12-3/TRBV12-4,ASSHAGWGSYEQY
TRBV7-6,ASTGSPGPYEQY
TRBV7-6,ASSYLTEDTEAF
TRBV12-3/TRBV12-4,ASTGLAGAYNEQF
TRBV7-7,ASSWDLTDTQY
TRBV7-6,ASSVQGALGEQY
TRBV5-1,ASCYGTSDYQETQY
TRBV30,AWSTSYEQY
TRBV30,AWSVQGGRSQETQY
TRBV6-2/TRBV6-3,ASRGTRGQGAIGELF
TRBV18,ASSPNSQNTEAF
TRBV7-3,ASSPGTGMWGTQY
TRBV19,ASSLTGQANTEAF
TRBV5-8,ASSLGGTANSPLH
TRBV9,ASSRAEGNPPLH
TRBV2,ASSEDWGSSYEQY
TRBV20-1,SARSRDRAYNEQF
TRBV3-1,ASSQAFLSTYEQY
TRBV5-4,ASRLPPYNEQF
TRBV4-1,ASSQDGGQGNSPLH
TRBV5-1,ASSLDRISYNEQF
TRBV7-9,ASSLRVVGTGELF
TRBV12-3/TRBV12-4,ASSFQENYGYT
TRBV11-2,ASSFRVSPLH
TRBV10-3,ATTGTDYNEQF
TRBV14,ASSRERGGVYEQY
TRBV12-3/TRBV12-4,ASTLGWLWGDEQF
TRBV19,ASSIVRDRDDQPQH
TRBV20-1,SAASGGEYQETQY
TRBV5-1,ASSLGAGLGTDTQY
TRBV20-1,SARPTGDRRHWDNQPQH
TRBV27,ASSLVMGAGYGYT
TRBV29-1,SVERGVYNEQF
TRBV15,ATSRDVGQPQH
TRBV2,ASSEWSGADTQY
TRBV9,ASSAGRDEKTQY
TRBV20-1,SAAARWGYNEQF
TRBV27,ASSPGVKRFYGYT
TRBV6-1,ASSGGRRGSTDTQY
TRBV3-1,ASSQDGGRGYIQY
TRBV7-2,ASSTGGETAEQY
TRBV18,ASSGDRNQPQH
TRBV2,ASSGLGQGVSNEQY
TRBV5-1,ASSRTGGDQPQH
TRBV20-1,SARVSGLSYNEQF
TRBV11-1,ASSRGTAQTGELF
TRBV29-1,SVEVGEITEAF
TRBV7-2,ASSLFGLAGGLNEQF